This TCR beta chain came from a study of cytomegalovirus exposure and HLA in healthy donors. Study outcomes and limitations: The later analysis indicated that the majority of CMV-associated TCR beta chains appeared HLA-restricted. Common viral pathogens were later found to be apparently linked to several of the most significant clusters. A missense DCLRE1C variant was associated with V- and J-gene trimming of TCR beta chains in a later analysis, and an independent cohort replicated the association.

The PCR contained 60 Vbeta and 13 Jbeta primers. As handled by the study authors: Counted up in a later analysis, unique TCR beta chains came to some 82 million, with around 11 million shared. The protocol was immunoSEQ multiplex PCR, while the TCRdb copy is restricted to in-frame clones and leaves out a portion. The DNA gave D and trimming, while V, J and clone size come from that table. The data contain 90,000 to 100,000 clones, approximately 72% of them singletons. The CDR3 covers 16 residues. Trimming took 0 bases from V and 0 from J, leaving 8 bases between them. Germline CDR1 MNHEY, CDR2 SVGAGI. The sample holds one count of this clone. The antigen is unknown.

The source is a woman aged 40 to 50 in good health and CMV-seronegative. V and J are TRBV6-5 and TRBJ2-2, with D unresolved. Sequencing was carried out using PBMCs. CDR3 loop: CASSYSGRPNTGELFF. Here the CDR3 DNA reads TGTGCCAGCAGTTACTCGGGCAGGCCGAACACCGGGGAGCTGTTTTTT.